This T cell receptor beta chain was recovered during a study of blood T cell repertoires in COVID-19. About the study: Acute and convalescent COVID-19 specimens originated in the United States, Italy and Spain. PBMCs, B-cell-depleted T cells, or T cells provided the cDNA or gDNA that made up the material.

Original handling: Estimation of nucleated cell counts was performed using reference gene primer amplification. Measured with immunoSEQ multiplex PCR; TCRdb has only the in-frame clones, and not every one. The DNA was the basis for D and trimming; V, J and clone size are from that table. The sample has 200,000 to 250,000 clones; around 84% are singletons. Per germline, CDR1 LNHDA and CDR2 SQIVND (reference sequence). The CDR3 loop spans 15 amino acids. V lost 4 bases to trimming and J lost 7 bases; unmatched junction nucleotides: 5. The receptor comes from a young man with active or convalescent COVID-19. The chain is built from TRBV19 and TRBJ2-1; TRBD2 agrees at 12 bases. The sample comprised peripheral blood. The CDR3 reads CASSNPSGRGNEQFF. In DNA, the CDR3 is TGTGCCAGTAGTAACCCTAGCGGGAGGGGTAATGAGCAGTTCTTC.